This entry concerns a single TCR beta chain. Its antigen remains unknown. This entry is derived from a study of identical twins. The study, taken as a whole, reports: Invariant cells of the MAIT and iNKT types might have partly distorted the zero-insertion analyses.

The CDR3 loop spans 15 amino acids. Trimming pared 5 bases from V and 0 bases from J, leaving 11 bases between. A universal primer site was added by template switching, and unique molecular identifiers were carried by the cDNA. TCRdb processed the 5' RACE reads anew with MiXCR; each CDR3 protein has one entry. The sample carries about 700,000 distinct CDR3 sequences, 5.5% to 6.5% recorded once. The source of this sequence is a man in his late teens or twenties in good health. The sample taken for sequencing was naive T cells sorted from blood. The rearrangement joins TRBV12-3 or TRBV12-4 to TRBJ2-1, with D possibly matching TRBD2 (5 bases). CDR3 sequence (DNA): TGTGCCAGCAGTCCGTCTAGCAGCTCCTACAATGAGCAGTTCTTC. Amino acids: CASSPSSSSYNEQFF.